This TCR beta chain was captured in a study of T-cell reconstitution after alpha-beta-depleted transplantation in children. V lost 5 bases and J 4 bases, leaving 5 bases between the germline ends. CDR3 length: 12 residues. Germline CDR1 SEHNR, CDR2 FQNEAQ (reference sequence). Unique molecular identifiers were incorporated when the TCRbeta library was constructed. One entry per CDR3 protein results from TCRdb running MiXCR on the PCR reads. Of roughly 500,000 distinct CDR3 sequences in the sample, 32% are singletons; the top ten hold roughly 2.5%. The rearrangement links TRBV7-9 to TRBJ2-2; D remains unclear. The sequence was obtained from a human donor who donated a stem cell graft to a child with aplastic anemia. The sequenced sample was PBMCs from the stem cell graft donor, obtained from the stem cell graft. CDR3 amino acids: CASSPPTGELFF. The CDR3 bases are TGTGCCAGCAGCCCCCCCACCGGGGAGCTGTTTTTT.